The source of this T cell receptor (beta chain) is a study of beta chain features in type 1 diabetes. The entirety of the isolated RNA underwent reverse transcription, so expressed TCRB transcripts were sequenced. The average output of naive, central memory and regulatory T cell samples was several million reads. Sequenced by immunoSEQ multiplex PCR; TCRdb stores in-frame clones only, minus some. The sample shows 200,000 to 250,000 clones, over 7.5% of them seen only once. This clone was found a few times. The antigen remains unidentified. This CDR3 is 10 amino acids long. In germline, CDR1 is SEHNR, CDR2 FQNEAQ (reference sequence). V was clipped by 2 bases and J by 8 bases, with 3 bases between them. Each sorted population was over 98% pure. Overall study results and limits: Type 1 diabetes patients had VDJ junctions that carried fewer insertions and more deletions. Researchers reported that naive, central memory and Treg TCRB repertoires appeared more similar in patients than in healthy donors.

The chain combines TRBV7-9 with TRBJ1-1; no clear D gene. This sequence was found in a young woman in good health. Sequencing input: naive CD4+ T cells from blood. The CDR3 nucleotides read TGTGCCAGCAGCTTAACAGAAGCTTTCTTT. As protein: CASSLTEAFF.